This T cell receptor (beta chain) was profiled in a study of T cells in Graves' hyperthyroidism and ophthalmopathy. About this clonotype: Its antigen remains unidentified. Sequence at one end of the junction differs from germline and may be a read error.

Together with thyroid ultrasound, orbital computed tomography, serum thyroxine and TRAb, clinical symptoms were used for diagnoses. Germline CDR1 LNHDA, CDR2 SQIVND (reference sequence). The CDR3 length is 15 residues. Amplification of TCR beta CDR3 regions used RNA as the template. In the first-round RT-PCR of the TCR CDR3, the HTBI primer set was used. TCRdb re-called the multiplex PCR reads with MiXCR, one entry per CDR3 protein. The sample shows about 600,000 distinct CDR3 sequences, around 15% of them seen only once. Study findings and constraints: The majority of expanded thyroid clonotypes above 0.001 also appeared in blood. From stable hyperthyroidism, ophthalmopathy was set apart by a 13 V-J model.

Sequenced material: blood. The receptor's source is a woman between 40 and 50 years old with Graves' ophthalmopathy. V is TRBV19 and J is TRBJ2-2, with D possibly TRBD1 on 6 matching bases. The CDR3 DNA reads as TGTGCCGGTAGTATGGGCAGGGGCTACACCGGGGAGCTGTTTTTT. The encoded protein is CAGSMGRGYTGELFF.